This section outlines one T cell receptor beta chain sequence together with its context. What it binds is unknown. This CDR3 has 16 residues. Germline V gives CDR1 LNHNV, CDR2 YYDKDF (reference sequence). This entry is derived from a study of cytomegalovirus exposure and HLA in healthy donors. Study context: The Caucasian-associated ancestry cluster held around 81% of around 380 genotyped donors.

The study ran its PCR with 60 Vbeta and 13 Jbeta primers. The assay was immunoSEQ multiplex PCR, and TCRdb's table has in-frame clones only and misses some. This sample's table has some 160,000 clones. Study-level points and caveats: Prior analysis indicated that the majority of TCR beta V segments exhibited productivity approximately 87% or approximately 30% of the time.

The chain joins TRBV15 to TRBJ2-5, with a possible D match to TRBD1 (6 bases). The DNA end favors TRBJ2-7, so the J call may be wrong. The material sequenced was PBMCs. This sequence originates from a man aged 25-45 years in good health and CMV-seronegative. DNA of the CDR3: TGTGCCACCAGCAGTGCGCTGGGGACACAGCTATACGAGCAGTACTTC. Amino acids: CATSSALGTQLYEQYF.